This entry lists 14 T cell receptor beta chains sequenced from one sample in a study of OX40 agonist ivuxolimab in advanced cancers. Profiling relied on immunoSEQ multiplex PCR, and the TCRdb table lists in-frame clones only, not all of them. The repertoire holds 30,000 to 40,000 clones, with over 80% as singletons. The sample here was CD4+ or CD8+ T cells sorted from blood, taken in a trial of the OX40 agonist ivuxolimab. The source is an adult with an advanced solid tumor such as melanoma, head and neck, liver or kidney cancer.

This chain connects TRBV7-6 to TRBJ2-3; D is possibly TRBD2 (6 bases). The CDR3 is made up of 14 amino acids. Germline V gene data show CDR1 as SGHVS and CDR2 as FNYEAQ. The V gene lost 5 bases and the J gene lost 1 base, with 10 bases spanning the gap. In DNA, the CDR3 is TGTGCCAGCAGCCCGGAGGGAGGCACAGATACGCAGTATTTT. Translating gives CASSPEGGTDTQYF.

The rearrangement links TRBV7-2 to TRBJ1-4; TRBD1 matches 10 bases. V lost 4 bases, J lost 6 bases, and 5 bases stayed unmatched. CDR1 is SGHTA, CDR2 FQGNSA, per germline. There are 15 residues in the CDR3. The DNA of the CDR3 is TGTGCCAGCAGCTCCTGGACAGGGGGTGATGAAAAACTGTTTTTT. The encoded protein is CASSSWTGGDEKLFF.

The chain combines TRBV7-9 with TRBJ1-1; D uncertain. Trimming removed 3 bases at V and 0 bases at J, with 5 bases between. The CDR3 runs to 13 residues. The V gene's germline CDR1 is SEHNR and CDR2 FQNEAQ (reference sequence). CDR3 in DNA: TGTGCCAGCAGCTTGGGGATGAACACTGAAGCTTTCTTT. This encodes CASSLGMNTEAFF. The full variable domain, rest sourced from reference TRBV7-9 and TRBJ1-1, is DTGVSQNPRHKITKRGQNVTFRCDPISEHNRLYWYRQTLGQGPEFLTYFQNEAQLEKSRLLSDRFSAERPKGSFSTLEIQRTEQGDSAMYLCASSLGMNTEAFFGQGTRLTVV.

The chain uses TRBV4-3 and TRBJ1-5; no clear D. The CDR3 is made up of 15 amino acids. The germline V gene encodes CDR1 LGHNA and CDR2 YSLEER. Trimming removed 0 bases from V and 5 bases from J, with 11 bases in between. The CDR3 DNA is TGCGCCAGCAGCCAAGATGGAGGAGTGGATCAGCCCCAGCATTTT. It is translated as CASSQDGGVDQPQHF.

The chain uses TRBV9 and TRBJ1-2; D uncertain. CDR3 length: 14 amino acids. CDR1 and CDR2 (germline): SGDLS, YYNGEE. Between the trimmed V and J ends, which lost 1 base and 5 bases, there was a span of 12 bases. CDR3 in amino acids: CASSVPGRTYGYTF. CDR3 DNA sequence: TGTGCCAGCAGCGTACCCGGGCGGACTTATGGCTACACCTTC.

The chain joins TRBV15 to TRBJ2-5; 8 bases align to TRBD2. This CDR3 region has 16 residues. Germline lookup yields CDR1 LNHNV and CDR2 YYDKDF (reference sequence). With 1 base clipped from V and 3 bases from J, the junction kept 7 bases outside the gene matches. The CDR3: CATSRGLPLAEETQYF. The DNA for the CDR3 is TGTGCCACCAGCAGAGGACTACCACTAGCGGAAGAGACCCAGTACTTC. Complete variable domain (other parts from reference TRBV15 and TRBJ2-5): DAMVIQNPRYQVTQFGKPVTLSCSQTLNHNVMYWYQQKSSQAPKLLFHYYDKDFNNEADTPDNFQSRRPNTSFCFLDIRSPGLGDTAMYLCATSRGLPLAEETQYFGPGTRLLVL.

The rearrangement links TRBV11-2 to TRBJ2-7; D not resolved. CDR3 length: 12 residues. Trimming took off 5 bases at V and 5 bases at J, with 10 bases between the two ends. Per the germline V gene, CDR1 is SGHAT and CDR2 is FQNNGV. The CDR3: CASSGWVHEQYF. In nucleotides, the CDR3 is TGTGCCAGCAGCGGTTGGGTGCACGAGCAGTACTTC.

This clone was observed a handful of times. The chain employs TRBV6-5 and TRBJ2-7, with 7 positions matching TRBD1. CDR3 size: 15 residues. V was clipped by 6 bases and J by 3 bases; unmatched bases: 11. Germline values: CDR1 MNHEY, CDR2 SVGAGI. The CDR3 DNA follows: TGTGCCAGCAGCGAAACGACAGGGTTGGTCTACGAGCAGTACTTC. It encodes CASSETTGLVYEQYF.

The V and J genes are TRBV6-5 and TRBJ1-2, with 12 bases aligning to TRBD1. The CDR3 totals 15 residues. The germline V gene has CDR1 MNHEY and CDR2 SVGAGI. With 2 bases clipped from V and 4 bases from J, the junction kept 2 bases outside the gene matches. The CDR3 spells CASSYGTGGVYGYTF. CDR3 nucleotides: TGTGCCAGCAGTTACGGGACAGGGGGCGTCTATGGCTACACCTTC.

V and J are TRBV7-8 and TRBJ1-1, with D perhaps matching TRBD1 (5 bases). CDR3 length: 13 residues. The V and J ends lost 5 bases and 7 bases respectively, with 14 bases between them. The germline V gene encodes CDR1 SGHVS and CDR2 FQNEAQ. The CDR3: CASSGRPGGEAFF. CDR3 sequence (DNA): TGTGCCAGCAGCGGCAGACCTGGGGGTGAAGCTTTCTTT. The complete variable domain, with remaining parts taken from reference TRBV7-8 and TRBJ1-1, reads GAGVSQSPRYKVAKRGQDVALRCDPISGHVSLFWYQQALGQGPEFLTYFQNEAQLDKSGLPSDRFFAERPEGSVSTLKIQRTQQEDSAVYLCASSGRPGGEAFFGQGTRLTVV.

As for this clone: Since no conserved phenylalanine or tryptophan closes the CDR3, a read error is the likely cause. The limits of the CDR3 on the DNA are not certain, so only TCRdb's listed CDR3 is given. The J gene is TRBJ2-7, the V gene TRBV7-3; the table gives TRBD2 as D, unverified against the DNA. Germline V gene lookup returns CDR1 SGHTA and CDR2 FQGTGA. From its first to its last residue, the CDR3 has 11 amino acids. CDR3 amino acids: CASSLTGSGLY.

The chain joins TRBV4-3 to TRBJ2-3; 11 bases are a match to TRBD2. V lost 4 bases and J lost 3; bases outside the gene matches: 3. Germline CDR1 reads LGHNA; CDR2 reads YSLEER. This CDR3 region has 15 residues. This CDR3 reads CASSLLAGGTDTQYF. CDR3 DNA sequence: TGCGCCAGCAGCCTCTTAGCGGGGGGGACAGATACGCAGTATTTT.

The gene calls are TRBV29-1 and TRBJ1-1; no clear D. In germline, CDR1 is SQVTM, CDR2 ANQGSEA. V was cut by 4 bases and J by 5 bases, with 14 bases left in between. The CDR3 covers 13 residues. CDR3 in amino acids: CSVGTEDTTEAFF. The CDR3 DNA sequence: TGCAGCGTTGGCACCGAGGATACGACTGAAGCTTTCTTT.

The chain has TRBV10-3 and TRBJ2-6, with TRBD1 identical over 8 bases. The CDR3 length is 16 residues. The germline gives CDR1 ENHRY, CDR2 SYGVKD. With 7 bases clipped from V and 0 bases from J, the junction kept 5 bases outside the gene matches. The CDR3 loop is CAINGQGLSGANVLTF. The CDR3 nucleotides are TGTGCCATCAACGGACAGGGTCTCTCTGGGGCCAACGTCCTGACTTTC.